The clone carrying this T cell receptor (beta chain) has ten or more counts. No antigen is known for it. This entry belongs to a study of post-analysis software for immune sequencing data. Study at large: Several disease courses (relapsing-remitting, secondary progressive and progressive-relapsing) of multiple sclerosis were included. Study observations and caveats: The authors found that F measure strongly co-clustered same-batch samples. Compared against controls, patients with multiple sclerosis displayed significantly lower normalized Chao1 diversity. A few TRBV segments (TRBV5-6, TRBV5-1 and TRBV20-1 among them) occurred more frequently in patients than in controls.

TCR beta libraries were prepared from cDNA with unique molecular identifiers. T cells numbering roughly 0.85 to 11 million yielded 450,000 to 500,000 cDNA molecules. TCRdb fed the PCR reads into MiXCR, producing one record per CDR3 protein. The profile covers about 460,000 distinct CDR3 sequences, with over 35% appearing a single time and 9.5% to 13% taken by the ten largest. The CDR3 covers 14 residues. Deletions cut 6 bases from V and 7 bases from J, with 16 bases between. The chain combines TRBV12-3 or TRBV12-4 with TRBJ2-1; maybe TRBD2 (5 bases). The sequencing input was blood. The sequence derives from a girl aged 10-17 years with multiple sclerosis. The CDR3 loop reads CASRRGLVLNEQFF. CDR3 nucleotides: TGTGCCAGCAGGCGCGGACTGGTATTGAATGAGCAGTTCTTC.